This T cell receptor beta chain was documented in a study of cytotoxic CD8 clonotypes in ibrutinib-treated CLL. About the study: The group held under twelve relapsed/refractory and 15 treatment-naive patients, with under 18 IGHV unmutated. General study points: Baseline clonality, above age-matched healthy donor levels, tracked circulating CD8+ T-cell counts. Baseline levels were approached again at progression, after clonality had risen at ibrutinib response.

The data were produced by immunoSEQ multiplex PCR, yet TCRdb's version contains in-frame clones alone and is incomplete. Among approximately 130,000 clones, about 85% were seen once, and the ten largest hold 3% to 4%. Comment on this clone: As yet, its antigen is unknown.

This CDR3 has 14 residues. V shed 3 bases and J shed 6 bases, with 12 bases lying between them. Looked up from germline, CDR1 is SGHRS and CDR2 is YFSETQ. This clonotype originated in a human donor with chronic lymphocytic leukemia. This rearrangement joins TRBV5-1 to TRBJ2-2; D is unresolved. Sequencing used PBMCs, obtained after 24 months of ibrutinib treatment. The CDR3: CASSSKGPPGELFF. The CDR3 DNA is TGCGCCAGCAGCTCCAAGGGCCCCCCCGGGGAGCTGTTTTTT.